The 9 T cell receptor beta chains given below trace back to one sample, sequenced in a study of T cells in Graves' hyperthyroidism and ophthalmopathy. What was amplified from RNA transcripts were TCR beta CDR3 regions. In the first-round RT-PCR of the TCR CDR3, the HTBI primer set was used. One entry per CDR3 protein results from TCRdb running MiXCR on the multiplex PCR reads. The repertoire holds 300,000 to 450,000 distinct CDR3 sequences, more than 14% seen once, with around 20% in the top ten. The sample taken for sequencing was blood. The source is a woman in her thirties with Graves' ophthalmopathy.

The table lists this clonotype with many counts. The J gene is TRBJ2-3, the V gene TRBV11-2; weak D call: TRBD2 (6 bases). The CDR3 spans 15 residues. The germline V and J ends were trimmed by 5 bases and 0 bases, with 12 bases remaining between them. Germline V gene sequence: CDR1 SGHAT, CDR2 FQNNGV. DNA for the CDR3: TGTGCCAGCAGCAGGGACGGGAGTAGCACAGATACGCAGTATTTT. This gives the protein CASSRDGSSTDTQYF.

The sample holds many counts of this clonotype. This rearrangement joins TRBV3-1 to TRBJ2-3; 8 nucleotides line up with TRBD2. The CDR3 sequence is 14 residues long. V lost 4 bases and J lost 6; bases outside the gene matches: 6. CDR1 and CDR2 from the germline V gene are LGHDT and YNNKEL (reference sequence). Here the CDR3 reads CASSLRGGHDTQYF. CDR3 coding DNA: TGTGCCAGCAGCCTTCGGGGGGGCCATGATACGCAGTATTTT.

This clonotype was seen repeatedly, ten times or more. The chain combines TRBV27 with TRBJ2-1; D might be TRBD1 (7 bases). The CDR3 loop spans 16 amino acids. Trimming stripped 2 bases from V and 4 bases from J, with 15 bases between. Germline V gives CDR1 MNHEY, CDR2 SMNVEV (reference sequence). The CDR3 here is CASSLAGQHRYNEQFF. The CDR3 DNA is TGTGCCAGCAGTTTAGCGGGACAGCACCGATACAATGAGCAGTTCTTC.

This clonotype came up many times. This chain uses TRBV2 with TRBJ1-1; 7 bases align to TRBD1. The germline V gene encodes CDR1 SNHLY and CDR2 FYNNEI. The junction had 5 bases not matched to a gene; V was cut back by 8 bases and J by 2 bases. The length of the CDR3 is 13 residues. In DNA, the CDR3 is TGTGCCAGCGGGGACAGAGAAAACACTGAAGCTTTCTTT. It codes for CASGDRENTEAFF. Drawing the rest from reference TRBV2 and TRBJ1-1, the complete variable domain is EPEVTQTPSHQVTQMGQEVILRCVPISNHLYFYWYRQILGQKVEFLVSFYNNEISEKSEIFDDQFSVERPDGSNFTLKIRSTKLEDSAMYFCASGDRENTEAFFGQGTRLTVV.

This clonotype was counted many times. The CDR3 region is CASSPLSGTGEWGGYTF. The CDR3 DNA follows: TGTGCCAGCAGCCCTCTCTCCGGGACAGGGGAATGGGGCGGCTACACCTTC. The rearrangement uses TRBV28 and TRBJ1-2; TRBD1 matches 10 bases. The CDR3 length is 17 residues. V shed 6 bases, J shed 8 bases, and the junction held 18 bases outside the gene matches. Germline lookup yields CDR1 MDHEN and CDR2 SYDVKM.

As concerns this clonotype: This may stem from a read error, because a much larger clone lies one nucleotide away. The rearrangement joins TRBV29-1 to TRBJ2-1; 9 bases line up with TRBD1. The CDR3 sequence is 15 residues long. Germline-derived CDR1 and CDR2 are SQVTM and ANQGSEA. Germline trimming cut 6 bases from V and 0 bases from J; bases unmatched to any gene: 6. The CDR3 here is CSVVKTGGSYNEQFF. Written as DNA, the CDR3 is TGCAGCGTGGTAAAGACAGGGGGCTCCTACAATGAGCAGTTCTTC.

In its sample, this clonotype was seen a few times. J is TRBJ2-5 and V is TRBV6-1; 7 nucleotides match TRBD1. The germline gives CDR1 MNHNS, CDR2 SASEGT. Trimming removed 6 bases from V and 0 bases from J; junction bases left unmatched: 10. The CDR3 covers 16 residues. The CDR3 DNA is TGTGCCAGCAGATCATTAACAGGGGAAAACCAAGAGACCCAGTACTTC. Its protein product is CASRSLTGENQETQYF.

Concerning this clonotype: This may arise from a read error, as a much more abundant clone is one base away. Here the CDR3 reads CASGPQGAEETQYF. The CDR3, as DNA: TGTGCCAGTGGACCACAGGGGGCGGAAGAGACCCAGTACTTC. The chain joins TRBV19 to TRBJ2-5; 9 bases are a match to TRBD1. Germline V gene sequence: CDR1 LNHDA, CDR2 SQIVND (reference sequence). After removal of 8 bases from V and 3 bases from J, the junction contained 7 bases not matched to a gene. The CDR3 is 14 amino acids.

This clonotype has ten or more counts. The chain joins TRBV12-3 or TRBV12-4 to TRBJ1-1; 8 bases map to TRBD1. The CDR3 length is 14 residues. V lost 6 bases and J lost 0; bases outside the gene matches: 3. The CDR3, as DNA: TGTGCCAGCAGCCTGACAGGGGTGAACACTGAAGCTTTCTTT. Its translation: CASSLTGVNTEAFF.